This T cell receptor (beta chain) is from a study of siplizumab effects on memory and regulatory T cells. Broader study findings: Unstimulated naive T cells seemed to show more diversity than memory cells did, and they also seemed to be among the major contributors to the alloresponse. With siplizumab, Treg-derived clones averaged about 70% of mappable alloreactive CD4+ clones, versus approximately 29% in controls.

Profiling relied on immunoSEQ multiplex PCR, and the TCRdb table lists in-frame clones only, not all of them. The sample shows roughly 120,000 clones, roughly 90% of them seen only once. As for this clone: The antigen is unknown.

V was clipped by 0 bases and J by 10 bases, with 17 bases between them. The CDR3 is 16 amino acids. CDR1 and CDR2 (germline): SGHNT, YYREEE (reference sequence). Sample: CD4+ T cells sorted from blood. The chain combines TRBV5-4 with TRBJ1-6; weak D call: TRBD1 (6 bases). This sequence was found in a human donor in good health. CDR3: CASSLGLEGERSPLHF. Here the CDR3 DNA reads TGTGCCAGCAGCTTGGGATTGGAGGGGGAACGGTCACCCCTCCACTTT.